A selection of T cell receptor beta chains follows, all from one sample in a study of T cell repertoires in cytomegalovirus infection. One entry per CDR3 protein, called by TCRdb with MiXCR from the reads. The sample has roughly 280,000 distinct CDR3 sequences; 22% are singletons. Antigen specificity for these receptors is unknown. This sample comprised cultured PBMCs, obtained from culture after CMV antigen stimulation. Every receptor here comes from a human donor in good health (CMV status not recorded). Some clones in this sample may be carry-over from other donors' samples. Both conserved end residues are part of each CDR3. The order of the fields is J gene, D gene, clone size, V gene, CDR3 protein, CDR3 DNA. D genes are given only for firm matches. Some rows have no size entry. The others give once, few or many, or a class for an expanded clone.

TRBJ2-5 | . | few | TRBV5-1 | CASGEGKTQYF | TGCGCCAGCGGCGAGGGGAAGACCCAGTACTTC
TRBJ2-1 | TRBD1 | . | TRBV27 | CASPQGASADEQFF | TGTGCCAGCCCACAGGGGGCGTCGGCCGATGAGCAGTTCTTC
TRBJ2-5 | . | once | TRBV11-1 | CASLGAEVETQYF | TGTGCCAGCCTCGGGGCTGAAGTGGAGACCCAGTACTTC
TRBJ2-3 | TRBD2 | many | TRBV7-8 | CASSERENGDTQYF | TGTGCCAGCAGCGAGCGGGAGAACGGAGATACGCAGTATTTT
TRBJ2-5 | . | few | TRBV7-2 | CASSLGPGADQETQYF | TGTGCCAGCAGCTTAGGTCCGGGTGCCGACCAAGAGACCCAGTACTTC
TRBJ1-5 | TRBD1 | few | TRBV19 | CASSIQTGLGQPQHF | TGTGCCAGTAGTATCCAGACAGGGCTTGGGCAGCCCCAGCATTTT
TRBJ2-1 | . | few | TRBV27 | CASSPGGDYNEQFF | TGTGCCAGCAGCCCCGGCGGAGACTACAATGAGCAGTTCTTC
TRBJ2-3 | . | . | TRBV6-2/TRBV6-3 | CASSYDGTDETDTQYF | TGTGCCAGCAGTTACGATGGGACTGACGAAACAGATACGCAGTATTTT
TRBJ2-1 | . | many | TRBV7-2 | CASSLIGANEQFF | TGTGCCAGCAGCTTAATAGGGGCCAATGAGCAGTTCTTC
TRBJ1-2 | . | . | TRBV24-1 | CATSDRTAGYTF | TGTGCCACCAGTGACAGAACTGCCGGCTACACCTTC
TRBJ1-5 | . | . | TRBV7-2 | CASSLGARAGYNQPQHF | TGTGCCAGCAGCCTAGGAGCAAGGGCGGGGTACAATCAGCCCCAGCATTTT
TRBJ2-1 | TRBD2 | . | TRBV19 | CASTSGRTHNEQFF | TGTGCCAGCACTAGCGGGAGAACCCACAATGAGCAGTTCTTC
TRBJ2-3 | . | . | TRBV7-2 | CASSAPRGASTDTQYF | TGTGCCAGCAGCGCTCCTCGGGGGGCTAGCACAGATACGCAGTATTTT
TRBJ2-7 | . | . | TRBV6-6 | CASSQDRTYEQYF | TGTGCCAGCAGTCAAGACAGGACCTACGAGCAGTACTTC
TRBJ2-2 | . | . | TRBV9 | CASSPLGPGELFF | TGTGCCAGCAGCCCTTTGGGTCCCGGGGAGCTGTTTTTT
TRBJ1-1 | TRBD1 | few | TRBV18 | CASSRGTEFTEAFF | TGTGCCAGCTCACGTGGGACAGAATTCACTGAAGCTTTCTTT
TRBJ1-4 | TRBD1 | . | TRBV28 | CASSLGQGGYGEKLFF | TGTGCCAGCAGTTTGGGACAGGGGGGTTATGGTGAAAAACTGTTTTTT